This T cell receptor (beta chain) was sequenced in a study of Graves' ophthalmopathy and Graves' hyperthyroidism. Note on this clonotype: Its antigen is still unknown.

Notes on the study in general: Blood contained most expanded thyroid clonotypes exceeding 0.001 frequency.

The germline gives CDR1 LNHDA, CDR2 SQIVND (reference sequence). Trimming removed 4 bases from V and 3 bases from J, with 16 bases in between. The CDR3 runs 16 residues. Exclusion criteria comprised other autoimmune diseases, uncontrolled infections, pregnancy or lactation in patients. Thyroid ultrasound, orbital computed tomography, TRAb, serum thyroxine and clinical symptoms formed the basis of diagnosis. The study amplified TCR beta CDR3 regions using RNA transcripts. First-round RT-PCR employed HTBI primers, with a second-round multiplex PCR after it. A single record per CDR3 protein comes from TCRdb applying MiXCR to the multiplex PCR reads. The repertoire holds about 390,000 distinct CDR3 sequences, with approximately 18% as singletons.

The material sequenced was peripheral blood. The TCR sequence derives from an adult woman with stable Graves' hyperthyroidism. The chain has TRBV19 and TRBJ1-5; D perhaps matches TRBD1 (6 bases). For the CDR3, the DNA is TGTGCCAGTAGTAGGGACATGCCCCCCTTCAATCAGCCCCAGCATTTT. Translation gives CASSRDMPPFNQPQHF.